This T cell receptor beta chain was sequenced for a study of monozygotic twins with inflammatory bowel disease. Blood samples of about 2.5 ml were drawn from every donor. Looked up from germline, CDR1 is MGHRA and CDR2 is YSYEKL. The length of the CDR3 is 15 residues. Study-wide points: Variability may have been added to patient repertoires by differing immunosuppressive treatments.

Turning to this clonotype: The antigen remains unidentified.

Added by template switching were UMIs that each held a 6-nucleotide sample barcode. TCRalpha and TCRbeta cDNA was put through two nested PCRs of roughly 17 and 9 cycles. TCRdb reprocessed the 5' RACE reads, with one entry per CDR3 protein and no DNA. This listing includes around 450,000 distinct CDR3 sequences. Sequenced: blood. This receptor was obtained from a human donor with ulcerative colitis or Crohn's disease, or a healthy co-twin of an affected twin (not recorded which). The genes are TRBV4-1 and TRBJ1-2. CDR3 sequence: CASSQEGGALYGYTF.